Each of the 27 T cell receptor beta chains below was sequenced from the same sample in a study of shared clonotypes between healthy human individuals. Assay used: immunoSEQ multiplex PCR; TCRdb lists only in-frame clones, some missing. The sample holds about 660,000 clones, around two thirds seen once. Material for sequencing was memory CD4+ T cells sorted from blood. Subset denoted: CD45RA-negative fraction. These receptors were taken from a woman aged 25-40 years in good health.

Points on this clone: This specimen includes other DNA sequences encoding the same CDR3. The rearrangement joins TRBV4-1 to TRBJ1-5; D gene ambiguous. The germline V gene has CDR1 MGHRA and CDR2 YSYEKL. Trimming took 0 bases from V and 5 from J, leaving 8 bases between them. This CDR3 spans 14 amino acids. The CDR3 coding sequence is TGCGCCAGCAGCCAAGAGCGGCGGGATCAGCCCCAGCATTTT. Translating it yields CASSQERRDQPQHF.

The chain uses TRBV19 and TRBJ2-5; tentative D call: TRBD2 (6 bases). Germline CDR1 LNHDA, CDR2 SQIVND (reference sequence). CDR3 length: 14 amino acids. V was cut by 1 base and J by 4 bases, with 10 bases left in between. The CDR3 nucleotides are TGTGCCAGTAGTATAGCGGGAGAGGCAGAGACCCAGTACTTC. This encodes CASSIAGEAETQYF.

The chain recombines TRBV4-2 with TRBJ2-2; D ambiguous. CDR1 and CDR2 (germline): LGHNA, YNFKEQ. V dropped 7 bases and J dropped 2 bases, with 14 bases sitting between them. The CDR3 consists of 15 residues. The CDR3 DNA sequence: TGTGCCAGCAATCCTCGGCTAATCAACACCGGGGAGCTGTTTTTT. As protein: CASNPRLINTGELFF.

This clone is a singleton in its sample. V is TRBV18 and J is TRBJ1-2, with 7 bases that match TRBD1. Germline values: CDR1 KGHSH, CDR2 LQKENI. The CDR3 contains 15 residues. The V segment lost 3 bases and the J segment 3 bases; nucleotides outside the gene matches: 7. CDR3 bases: TGTGCCAGCTCACCCCAGGGGGTCGGGGACTATGGCTACACCTTC. As protein: CASSPQGVGDYGYTF.

The V and J genes are TRBV6-1 and TRBJ1-5; the D is unclear. The germline gives CDR1 MNHNS, CDR2 SASEGT. This CDR3 is built from 13 residues. The V end lost 2 bases, the J end lost 9 bases, and 11 bases lay between the germline ends. CDR3 DNA: TGTGCCAGCAGTGAAACGAGTTCTCGGCCCCAGCATTTT. Residues: CASSETSSRPQHF.

This clone was observed at least ten times. The gene calls are TRBV5-8 and TRBJ2-3; the match to TRBD2 covers 10 bases. Germline CDR1 SGHTS, CDR2 YDEGEE. V lost 3 bases to trimming and J lost 1 base; unmatched junction nucleotides: 5. The CDR3 consists of 16 residues. CDR3 in DNA: TGTGCCAGCAGCTGGGCCGGGACTAGCGGCACAGATACGCAGTATTTT. Translating gives CASSWAGTSGTDTQYF.

The chain uses TRBV5-1 and TRBJ2-3, with 8 bases identical to TRBD2. Germline CDR1 is SGHRS and CDR2 is YFSETQ. The V segment lost 2 bases and the J segment 7 bases; nucleotides outside the gene matches: 6. There are 14 residues in the CDR3. CDR3 in amino acids: CASSLAGAGNTQYF. The CDR3 DNA reads as TGCGCCAGCAGCTTAGCGGGAGCTGGCAATACGCAGTATTTT.

The chain links TRBV5-1 to TRBJ1-4; D unclear. This CDR3 is 14 amino acids long. Trimming pared 5 bases from V and 4 bases from J, leaving 12 bases between. Looked up from germline, CDR1 is SGHRS and CDR2 is YFSETQ. The CDR3 loop reads CASSSGGYNEKLFF. The CDR3 DNA is TGCGCCAGCAGTTCAGGAGGGTATAATGAAAAACTGTTTTTT.

For the CDR3, the DNA is TGCGCCAGCAGTGAGTCGACGTGGGGCTCAATCGCTGAAGCTTTCTTT. It encodes CASSESTWGSIAEAFF. The chain has TRBV10-2 and TRBJ1-1; maybe TRBD1 (5 bases). Germline CDR1 and CDR2: WSHSY and SAAADI. V was cut by 0 bases and J by 6 bases, with 17 bases left in between. This CDR3 has 16 residues.

V and J are TRBV6-6 and TRBJ2-7, with D possibly being TRBD1 (5 bases). Germline assignment: CDR1 MNHNY and CDR2 SVGAGI (reference sequence). V was trimmed by 6 bases and J by 5 bases, leaving 20 bases between them. The CDR3 extends over 15 amino acids. Here the CDR3 reads CASRKDTGSPHEQYF. Here the CDR3 DNA reads TGTGCCAGCAGGAAAGATACAGGTAGCCCCCACGAGCAGTACTTC.

This chain uses TRBV7-8 with TRBJ2-7, with TRBD1 identical over 9 bases. Germline values: CDR1 SGHVS, CDR2 FQNEAQ. The CDR3 has 16 residues. V lost 5 bases to trimming and J lost 2 bases; unmatched junction nucleotides: 10. The CDR3 loop reads CASSHKQGADAYEQYF. The DNA for the CDR3 is TGTGCCAGCAGCCACAAACAGGGGGCAGATGCCTACGAGCAGTACTTC.

Of note for this clone: This sample includes further DNA sequences coding for the same CDR3. This chain joins TRBV29-1 and TRBJ2-7; 7 bases align to TRBD1. V dropped 4 bases and J dropped 2; count of bases not matched to a gene: 5. The CDR3 is 13 residues long. Germline-derived CDR1 and CDR2 are SQVTM and ANQGSEA. The CDR3 loop is CSVVTGRTYEQYF. DNA of the CDR3: TGCAGCGTTGTGACAGGGCGAACCTACGAGCAGTACTTC.

The J gene is TRBJ2-7, the V gene TRBV30; D uncertain. The CDR3 contains 13 residues. With 0 bases removed from V and 7 bases from J, the gap between germline ends came to 13 bases. Germline V gives CDR1 GTSNPN, CDR2 SVGIG (reference sequence). The CDR3 sequence: CAWSVNTLGEQYF. CDR3 sequence (DNA): TGTGCCTGGAGTGTAAACACCCTTGGGGAGCAGTACTTC. Supplemented by reference TRBV30 and TRBJ2-7, the full variable domain reads SQTIHQWPATLVQPVGSPLSLECTVEGTSNPNLYWYRQAAGRGLQLLFYSVGIGQISSEVPQNLSASRPQDRQFILSSKKLLLSDSGFYLCAWSVNTLGEQYFGPGTRLTVT.

This clone appeared once. The chain recombines TRBV6-5 with TRBJ2-1; TRBD2 matches at 11 bases. With 6 bases clipped from V and 4 bases from J, the junction kept 5 bases outside the gene matches. The CDR3 sequence is 15 residues long. Germline CDR1 and CDR2: MNHEY and SVGAGI. CDR3 sequence reads: CASRNLAGGYNEQFF. DNA of the CDR3: TGTGCCAGCAGAAACCTAGCGGGAGGTTACAATGAGCAGTTCTTC.

The table lists this clone with many counts. This sequence joins TRBV7-2 and TRBJ1-5; 7 bases fit TRBD1. CDR1 is SGHTA and CDR2 is FQGNSA in the germline V gene. CDR3 length equals 13 residues. V dropped 2 bases and J dropped 15; count of bases not matched to a gene: 10. The CDR3 DNA reads as TGTGCCAGCAGCTTACAAAGGGACAGAGAGTTGCATTTT. Protein product: CASSLQRDRELHF.

This sequence joins TRBV28 and TRBJ2-7; 14 bases fit TRBD2. Germline V gene lookup returns CDR1 MDHEN and CDR2 SYDVKM. The CDR3 sequence is 20 residues long. Trimming took 3 bases from V and 0 from J; bases not matched to a gene: 13. Here the CDR3 reads CASSLFRDGLAGGRSYEQYF. Here the CDR3 DNA reads TGTGCCAGCAGTTTGTTCCGGGACGGACTAGCGGGAGGTCGCTCCTACGAGCAGTACTTC. Full variable domain (remainder filled in from reference TRBV28 and TRBJ2-7): DVKVTQSSRYLVKRTGEKVFLECVQDMDHENMFWYRQDPGLGLRLIYFSYDVKMKEKGDIPEGYSVSREKKERFSLILESASTNQTSMYLCASSLFRDGLAGGRSYEQYFGPGTRLTVT.

The chain uses TRBV4-2 and TRBJ2-1; TRBD2 matches 10 bases. CDR3 length: 18 residues. V was clipped by 0 bases and J by 7 bases; unmatched bases: 12. CDR1 is LGHNA and CDR2 is YNFKEQ in the germline V gene. The CDR3 bases are TGTGCCAGCAGCCAAGACCGGCAGCGGGAGGGCCGGGGGAATGAGCAGTTCTTC. It codes for CASSQDRQREGRGNEQFF.

The J gene is TRBJ2-1, the V gene TRBV11-3; tentatively, D is TRBD1 or TRBD2 (5 bases each). V was pared by 0 bases and J by 4 bases, with 19 bases between. CDR3 length equals 18 residues. Germline V lookup: CDR1 SGHNT, CDR2 YENEEA. CDR3 loop: CASSLDRFGQGGYNEQFF. CDR3 bases: TGTGCCAGCAGCTTAGATAGGTTCGGGCAGGGCGGGTACAATGAGCAGTTCTTC.

This chain uses TRBV27 with TRBJ2-3, with no clear D. The V gene lost 11 bases and the J gene lost 3 bases, with 6 bases spanning the gap. The CDR3 runs 10 residues. Looked up from germline, CDR1 is MNHEY and CDR2 is SMNVEV (reference sequence). This chain's CDR3 is CAGYTDTQYF. DNA for the CDR3: TGTGCCGGATATACAGATACGCAGTATTTT.

The chain has TRBV7-9 and TRBJ1-1; D may be TRBD1 (5 bases). The CDR3 loop spans 14 amino acids. Germline V gene data show CDR1 as SEHNR and CDR2 as FQNEAQ (reference sequence). V was trimmed by 5 bases and J by 4 bases, leaving 14 bases between them. In DNA, the CDR3 is TGTGCCAGCAGCCTTGATCCGAGGGGCACTGAAGCTTTCTTT. Translated: CASSLDPRGTEAFF.

For the CDR3, the DNA is TGTGCCAGCAGTAGTAATAAAAAGAGATTCTTT. It encodes CASSSNKKRFF. The chain recombines TRBV27 with TRBJ1-1; D is unclear. CDR1 MNHEY and CDR2 SMNVEV come from the germline V gene (reference sequence). The CDR3 has 11 residues. V dropped 5 bases and J dropped 14 bases, with 15 bases sitting between them.

The chain recombines TRBV7-3 with TRBJ2-3, with TRBD1 identical over 10 bases. The V gene end was trimmed by 5 bases and the J gene end by 6 bases; junction bases not matched to a gene: 8. Per germline, CDR1 SGHTA and CDR2 FQGTGA. This CDR3 has 15 amino acids. CDR3 amino acids: CASSASGTGADTQYF. The CDR3 bases are TGTGCCAGCAGCGCGAGTGGGACAGGGGCGGATACGCAGTATTTT.

V and J are TRBV5-4 and TRBJ2-1; a possible D gene is TRBD2 (7 bases). The CDR3 sequence is 16 residues long. Germline V gene sequence: CDR1 SGHNT, CDR2 YYREEE (reference sequence). V was shortened by 6 bases and J by 5 bases, with 21 bases between the two germline ends. Written as DNA, the CDR3 is TGTGCCAGCACCCAAAATGGGGGGGCGGGACACAATGAGCAGTTCTTC. Its translation is CASTQNGGAGHNEQFF.

This clone was picked up one time. V and J are TRBV28 and TRBJ1-3; the D is unclear. Trimming removed 3 bases from V and 0 bases from J, with 12 bases in between. The CDR3 loop spans 16 amino acids. From germline, CDR1 is MDHEN and CDR2 SYDVKM. This chain's CDR3 is CASSFRGYYSGNTIYF. CDR3 coding DNA: TGTGCCAGCAGTTTTCGAGGTTACTACTCTGGAAACACCATATATTTT. Looking up the rest from reference TRBV28 and TRBJ1-3 gives the full variable domain: DVKVTQSSRYLVKRTGEKVFLECVQDMDHENMFWYRQDPGLGLRLIYFSYDVKMKEKGDIPEGYSVSREKKERFSLILESASTNQTSMYLCASSFRGYYSGNTIYFGEGSWLTVV.

Only a few counts were recorded for this clone. The chain combines TRBV19 with TRBJ2-3; 7 bases are a match to TRBD1. The germline CDR1 and CDR2 sequences are LNHDA and SQIVND (reference sequence). Trimming removed 6 bases from V and 5 bases from J; junction bases left unmatched: 11. This CDR3 is 15 amino acids long. The CDR3 spells CASSRVEGARDTQYF. The CDR3 nucleotides are TGTGCCAGTAGCCGGGTTGAGGGGGCGAGAGATACGCAGTATTTT.

This clone was seen only once. V and J are TRBV28 and TRBJ1-5; 7 bases match TRBD1. V was clipped by 2 bases and J by 3 bases; unmatched bases: 10. From germline, CDR1 is MDHEN and CDR2 SYDVKM. CDR3 length: 17 residues. The CDR3 DNA follows: TGTGCCAGCAGTTTAAATCTTGTGGACAGGCACAATCAGCCCCAGCATTTT. Its protein is CASSLNLVDRHNQPQHF.

The chain is built from TRBV28 and TRBJ2-5; 7 bases are shared with TRBD1. CDR3 length: 13 residues. Germline V lookup: CDR1 MDHEN, CDR2 SYDVKM. V was pared by 9 bases and J by 7 bases, with 11 bases of the junction left unmatched. The CDR3, as DNA: TGTGCCAGTTCCGGACAGGTGGGAGCGACCCAGTACTTC. Translation: CASSGQVGATQYF. Drawing the rest from reference TRBV28 and TRBJ2-5, the complete variable domain is DVKVTQSSRYLVKRTGEKVFLECVQDMDHENMFWYRQDPGLGLRLIYFSYDVKMKEKGDIPEGYSVSREKKERFSLILESASTNQTSMYLCASSGQVGATQYFGPGTRLLVL.